The 29 T cell receptor beta chains below come from one sample, sequenced in a study of shared clonotypes between healthy human individuals. Profiling relied on immunoSEQ multiplex PCR, and the TCRdb table lists in-frame clones only, not all of them. The data contain about 2 million clones, 85% to 95% of them singletons. Naive CD8 cells were CD45RO-negative, positively selected for CCR7, excluding terminally differentiated effector memory CD45RA+ cells. Sample: naive CD8+ T cells sorted from blood. Receptors originate from a man aged 18 to 35 in good health.

V usage is TRBV29-1 and J usage is TRBJ1-1; D might be TRBD1 (6 bases). The CDR3 runs 12 residues. The germline V gene has CDR1 SQVTM and CDR2 ANQGSEA. Trimming removed 6 bases at V and 2 bases at J, with 10 bases between. The CDR3 is CSVPTGNTEAFF. In DNA, the CDR3 is TGCAGCGTCCCGACAGGAAACACTGAAGCTTTCTTT.

CDR3 sequence: CASSQEGTYIGYGYTF. CDR3 nucleotide sequence: TGCGCCAGCAGCCAAGAAGGGACGTACATTGGGTATGGCTACACCTTC. The gene calls are TRBV4-1 and TRBJ1-2; TRBD1 might be the D (5 bases). The CDR3 extends over 16 amino acids. CDR1 and CDR2 from the germline V gene are MGHRA and YSYEKL. V dropped 0 bases and J dropped 5 bases, with 16 bases sitting between them.

As regards this clone: An end of the junction differs from the germline gene, which may be a read error. The CDR3 coding sequence is TGCAGCGTCGAAGGGACAGATTACTACGAGCAGTACTTC. Translating it yields CSVEGTDYYEQYF. The rearrangement uses TRBV29-1 and TRBJ2-7; TRBD1 aligns across 7 bases. This CDR3 contains 13 residues. CDR1 and CDR2 (germline): SQVTM, ANQGSEA.

On this clone itself: Other nucleotide sequences from this sample produce the same CDR3. The J gene is TRBJ2-7, the V gene TRBV6-5, with TRBD2 as a possible D gene (6 bases). There are 12 residues in the CDR3. Germline lookup yields CDR1 MNHEY and CDR2 SVGAGI. The V and J ends lost 3 bases and 7 bases respectively, with 10 bases between them. Here the CDR3 reads CASSYAGGEQYF. The CDR3 DNA follows: TGTGCCAGCAGTTATGCCGGGGGAGAGCAGTACTTC.

This clone occurred many times. This same CDR3 is encoded by further DNA sequences in the sample. The J gene is TRBJ2-6, the V gene TRBV27; TRBD1 matches at 9 bases. V shed 5 bases and J 2 bases; nucleotides not matched to a gene: 4. Germline CDR1 reads MNHEY; CDR2 reads SMNVEV (reference sequence). The CDR3 is 16 residues long. DNA for the CDR3: TGTGCCAGCAGTCCTACAGGGGGCGCTGGGGCCAACGTCCTGACTTTC. As protein: CASSPTGGAGANVLTF.

In nucleotides, the CDR3 is TGTGCCAGCAGCTTAGGACTAGCGGCCTCCTACGAGCAGTACTTC. Translation gives CASSLGLAASYEQYF. The genes are TRBV7-9 and TRBJ2-7, with 9 bases aligning to TRBD2. Germline V gives CDR1 SEHNR, CDR2 FQNEAQ (reference sequence). The CDR3 is 15 residues long. V shed 1 base, J shed 0 bases, and the junction held 1 base outside the gene matches.

The chain uses TRBV9 and TRBJ2-1, with TRBD2 matching over 11 bases. This CDR3 has 17 amino acids. Losses at the gene ends were 1 base for V and 5 bases for J; bases not matched to a gene: 8. Germline V gene lookup returns CDR1 SGDLS and CDR2 YYNGEE. The CDR3 reads CASSVSALAGAHNEQFF. The CDR3 nucleotides are TGTGCCAGCAGCGTATCCGCACTAGCGGGGGCCCACAATGAGCAGTTCTTC.

The CDR3 sequence: CASSLSGSGSTEAFF. The DNA for the CDR3 is TGTGCCAGCAGCTTGTCAGGGTCCGGGAGCACTGAAGCTTTCTTT. The genes are TRBV5-8 and TRBJ1-1; D may be TRBD1 (5 bases). Trimming removed 1 base from V and 4 bases from J, with 14 bases in between. Per the germline V gene, CDR1 is SGHTS and CDR2 is YDEGEE. This CDR3 has 15 amino acids.

The chain couples TRBV28 to TRBJ2-7, with D tentatively TRBD1 (6 bases). This CDR3 is built from 13 residues. The germline V and J ends were trimmed by 6 bases and 5 bases, with 14 bases remaining between them. The germline CDR1 and CDR2 sequences are MDHEN and SYDVKM. CDR3 nucleotides: TGTGCCAGCAGCTACGACAGGTTCCACGAGCAGTACTTC. Translation: CASSYDRFHEQYF.

The CDR3 loop reads CASSQDPATHSYNEQFF. CDR3 DNA: TGCGCCAGCAGCCAAGACCCAGCGACCCACTCCTACAATGAGCAGTTCTTC. The chain recombines TRBV4-3 with TRBJ2-1; no firm D call. Germline loops: CDR1 LGHNA, CDR2 YSLEER. This CDR3 has 17 residues. V lost 0 bases to trimming and J lost 0 bases, with 12 bases between them.

The rearrangement joins TRBV7-9 to TRBJ2-7; no clear D gene. The CDR3 extends over 12 amino acids. The V and J ends lost 4 bases and 5 bases respectively, with 9 bases between them. Per the germline V gene, CDR1 is SEHNR and CDR2 is FQNEAQ (reference sequence). The CDR3, as DNA: TGTGCCAGCAGCTCAGGCATACACGAGCAGTACTTC. Translated, it gives CASSSGIHEQYF.

The chain employs TRBV19 and TRBJ2-5; D may be TRBD1 or TRBD2 (6 bases each). The CDR3 consists of 14 residues. V lost 3 bases and J lost 5, with 13 bases in between. Per germline, CDR1 LNHDA and CDR2 SQIVND (reference sequence). The CDR3 DNA is TGTGCCAGTAGTATTTGGGGGGCCGATGAGACCCAGTACTTC. It translates to CASSIWGADETQYF.

This chain links TRBV11-2 with TRBJ2-2; 8 nucleotides match TRBD2. Unmatched junction bases numbered 3, after V lost 3 bases and J lost 6 bases. The CDR3 spans 14 residues. Germline CDR1 is SGHAT and CDR2 is FQNNGV. The CDR3 nucleotides read TGTGCCAGCAGCTTTGCGGGAGGCCCCGGGGAGCTGTTTTTT. This gives the protein CASSFAGGPGELFF.

Turning to this clone: The same CDR3 arises from other DNA sequences in this sample as well. The rearrangement links TRBV5-1 to TRBJ2-7; the match to TRBD1 covers 11 bases. The CDR3 runs 14 residues. CDR1 SGHRS and CDR2 YFSETQ come from the germline V gene. With V trimmed by 3 bases and J by 4 bases, 3 bases remained unmatched. CDR3 nucleotide sequence: TGCGCCAGCAGCTCCGGACAGGGGGCTTACGAGCAGTACTTC. Translation gives CASSSGQGAYEQYF.

The chain links TRBV30 to TRBJ1-6; 9 bases are a match to TRBD1. This CDR3 contains 14 residues. The germline CDR1 and CDR2 sequences are GTSNPN and SVGIG (reference sequence). With V trimmed by 5 bases and J by 4 bases, 3 bases remained unmatched. CDR3 nucleotide sequence: TGTGCCTGGGCCGGACAGGGGTATAATTCACCCCTCCACTTT. It translates to CAWAGQGYNSPLHF.

This clone was counted a few times. This sequence joins TRBV7-9 and TRBJ1-2; D is unclear. CDR1 is SEHNR and CDR2 is FQNEAQ in the germline V gene (reference sequence). This CDR3 has 13 residues. Trimming shortened V by 1 base and J by 4 bases, and 7 bases separated the two germline ends. The CDR3 loop is CASSLGNTYGYTF. CDR3 nucleotides: TGTGCCAGCAGCTTAGGAAACACCTATGGCTACACCTTC.

The chain links TRBV2 to TRBJ2-4, with TRBD1 identical over 7 bases. This CDR3 is built from 12 residues. Germline V gene data show CDR1 as SNHLY and CDR2 as FYNNEI. V shed 8 bases, J shed 5 bases, and the junction held 3 bases outside the gene matches. CDR3 nucleotides: TGTGCCAGCCTGGGGACAGAAAACATTCAGTACTTC. Translated: CASLGTENIQYF.

This clone was counted a single time. This rearrangement joins TRBV7-2 to TRBJ2-3, with a possible D match to TRBD2 (5 bases). Looked up from germline, CDR1 is SGHTA and CDR2 is FQGNSA. V was pared by 7 bases and J by 2 bases, with 16 bases between. This CDR3 region has 15 residues. CDR3 nucleotides: TGTGCCAGCAACGCTGGGAGTAGCCTCACAGATACGCAGTATTTT. It translates to CASNAGSSLTDTQYF.

The chain has TRBV6-5 and TRBJ1-2; TRBD1 agrees at 11 bases. With V trimmed by 1 base and J by 6 bases, 4 bases remained unmatched. The CDR3 extends over 15 amino acids. CDR1 and CDR2 from the germline V gene are MNHEY and SVGAGI. This chain's CDR3 is CASSYFGQGAHGYTF. CDR3 bases: TGTGCCAGCAGTTACTTTGGACAGGGGGCGCATGGCTACACCTTC.

The genes are TRBV29-1 and TRBJ2-7; D could derive from TRBD1 or TRBD2 (6 bases each). Germline V gives CDR1 SQVTM, CDR2 ANQGSEA. V was clipped by 3 bases and J by 4 bases, with 16 bases between them. The CDR3 sequence is 14 residues long. The CDR3 DNA reads as TGCAGCGTTGACTACCCTCAAGGGGGGTACGAGCAGTACTTC. Protein sequence: CSVDYPQGGYEQYF.

The rearrangement joins TRBV27 to TRBJ2-7, with 10 bases aligning to TRBD2. Germline V gives CDR1 MNHEY, CDR2 SMNVEV (reference sequence). Trimming at V came to 3 bases and at J to 4 bases, leaving 6 bases not matched to a gene. The CDR3 runs 15 residues. In nucleotides, the CDR3 is TGTGCCAGCAGTTTTTCGGCTAGCGGGAGTTACGAGCAGTACTTC. This translates into CASSFSASGSYEQYF.

V gene TRBV4-3 combines with J gene TRBJ2-7; 12 positions match TRBD2. Germline V gene data show CDR1 as LGHNA and CDR2 as YSLEER. V dropped 0 bases and J dropped 4; count of bases not matched to a gene: 7. CDR3 length: 17 residues. CDR3 nucleotide sequence: TGCGCCAGCAGCCAAGACCCGATGACTAGCGGGAGTTACGAGCAGTACTTC. It translates to CASSQDPMTSGSYEQYF.

This clone appeared a few times. Other DNA sequences in the same sample also yield this CDR3. The chain is built from TRBV6-1 and TRBJ2-7, with 9 bases fitting TRBD2. CDR3 length equals 15 residues. The V segment lost 3 bases and the J segment 2 bases; nucleotides outside the gene matches: 5. Germline values: CDR1 MNHNS, CDR2 SASEGT. CDR3 bases: TGTGCCAGCAGTGAGGGTAGCGGGGGTCCCTACGAGCAGTACTTC. Protein: CASSEGSGGPYEQYF.

This chain links TRBV6-5 with TRBJ1-1; tentative D call: TRBD1 (5 bases). Trimming left V 2 bases short and J 6 bases short, with 13 bases between. Germline values: CDR1 MNHEY, CDR2 SVGAGI. This CDR3 has 14 amino acids. This chain's CDR3 is CASSYGAFEPEAFF. The CDR3 DNA sequence: TGTGCCAGCAGTTACGGGGCGTTTGAACCTGAAGCTTTCTTT.

The rearrangement uses TRBV7-8 and TRBJ2-7, with 7 bases lining up with TRBD2. J was trimmed by 6 bases and V by 4 bases; bases with no gene match: 12. CDR3 length: 15 amino acids. Germline loops: CDR1 SGHVS, CDR2 FQNEAQ. The CDR3 coding sequence is TGTGCCAGCAGCTCATGGGAGACTAGCTCGTTCGAGCAGTACTTC. Translated: CASSSWETSSFEQYF.

The chain has TRBV9 and TRBJ2-2; D remains unclear. The germline V gene encodes CDR1 SGDLS and CDR2 YYNGEE. Trimming cost V 1 base and J 2 bases, with 15 bases left between them. This CDR3 has 17 residues. The DNA of the CDR3 is TGTGCCAGCAGCGTATCCCGGACGAGCCCTAACACCGGGGAGCTGTTTTTT. This translates into CASSVSRTSPNTGELFF.

This rearrangement joins TRBV19 to TRBJ2-1; possibly TRBD2 for D (5 bases). Between the trimmed V and J ends, which lost 6 bases and 1 base, there was a span of 13 bases. This CDR3 spans 15 amino acids. CDR1 LNHDA and CDR2 SQIVND come from the germline V gene (reference sequence). For the CDR3, the DNA is TGTGCCAGTAGGTCGGACTTAGGTTCCTACAATGAGCAGTTCTTC. Its translation is CASRSDLGSYNEQFF.

The chain uses TRBV30 and TRBJ2-7; D perhaps matches TRBD2 (5 bases). Trimming removed 3 bases from V and 3 bases from J, with 12 bases in between. The CDR3 length is 13 residues. Per the germline V gene, CDR1 is GTSNPN and CDR2 is SVGIG (reference sequence). This CDR3 is CAWSSGVSYEQYF. In DNA form, the CDR3 reads TGTGCCTGGAGCAGCGGAGTGAGCTACGAGCAGTACTTC.

The rearrangement links TRBV27 to TRBJ2-1; a weak D match, TRBD2 (6 bases). Germline lookup yields CDR1 MNHEY and CDR2 SMNVEV (reference sequence). The CDR3 consists of 16 residues. V dropped 5 bases and J dropped 5 bases, with 19 bases sitting between them. The CDR3 DNA follows: TGTGCCAGCAGTCCCGCTTGGGGGGAAGTGGACAATGAGCAGTTCTTC. Translated, it gives CASSPAWGEVDNEQFF.